The present T cell receptor (beta chain) was sequenced within a study of blood T cell repertoires in COVID-19. The protocol was immunoSEQ multiplex PCR, while the TCRdb copy is restricted to in-frame clones and leaves out a portion. The table shows 410,000 or so clones, with approximately 91% occurring only once. The sequencing sample was made of peripheral blood. This receptor was identified in a woman between 40 and 55 years old with COVID-19, enrolled during active disease.

Written as DNA, the CDR3 is TGTGCCAGCTCACCTGGACAGGAGATGAACACTGAAGCTTTCTTT. It yields the protein CASSPGQEMNTEAFF. The V and J genes are TRBV18 and TRBJ1-1, with TRBD1 matching 7 bases. The CDR3 sequence is 15 residues long. J was trimmed by 0 bases and V by 3 bases; bases with no gene match: 4. CDR1 KGHSH and CDR2 LQKENI come from the germline V gene.